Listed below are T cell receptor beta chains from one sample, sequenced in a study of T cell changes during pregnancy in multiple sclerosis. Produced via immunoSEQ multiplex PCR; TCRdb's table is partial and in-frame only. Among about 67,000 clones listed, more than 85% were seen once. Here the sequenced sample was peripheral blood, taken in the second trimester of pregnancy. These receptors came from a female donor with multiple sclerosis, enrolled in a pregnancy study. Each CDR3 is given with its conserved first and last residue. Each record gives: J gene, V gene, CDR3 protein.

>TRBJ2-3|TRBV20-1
CSASGNTQYF
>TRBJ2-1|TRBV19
CASGPGLAGGSSYNEQFF
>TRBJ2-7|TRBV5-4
CASSLGAGKQYF
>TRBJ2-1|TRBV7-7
CASSLTSGGANEQFF
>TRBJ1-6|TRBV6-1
CASSAMLGTPNSPLHF
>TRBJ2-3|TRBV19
CASKGGVVGPQYF
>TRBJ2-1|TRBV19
CASTPRHLAGATHEQFF
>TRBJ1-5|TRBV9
CASSKEGTMGQPQHF
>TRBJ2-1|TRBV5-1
CASSLARQANNEQFF
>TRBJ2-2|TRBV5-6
CASSYAGLVPGELFF
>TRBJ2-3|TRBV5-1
CASGVISGSTDTQYF
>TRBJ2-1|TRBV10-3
CAIKAGGPGEQFF
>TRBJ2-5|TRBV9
CASSVAEQETQYF
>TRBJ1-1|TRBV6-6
CASSYSREWTEAFF
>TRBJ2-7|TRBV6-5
CASSYSGGRTYEQYF
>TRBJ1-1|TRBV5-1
CASSLDSPNTEAFF
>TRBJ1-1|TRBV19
CASSYRGAEAFF
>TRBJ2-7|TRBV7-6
CASSPTQGAPSYGQYF
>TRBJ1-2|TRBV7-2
CASSPVIAGNYGYTF
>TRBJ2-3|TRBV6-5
CASSYSGLAGADTQYF
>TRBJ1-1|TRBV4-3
CASSQASGGEAFF
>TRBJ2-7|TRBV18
CASSSLPGQGDEQYF
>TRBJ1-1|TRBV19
CASTIGRQGASEAFF
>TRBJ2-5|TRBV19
CASSMFASGETQYF
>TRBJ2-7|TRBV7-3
CASSLLAGRSYEQYF
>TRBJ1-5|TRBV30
CAWSRTANQPQHF
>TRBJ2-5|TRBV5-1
CASSLEVSGGVETQYF
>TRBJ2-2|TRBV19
CASSILQGGELFF
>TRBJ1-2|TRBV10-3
CAITFDRGDGYTF
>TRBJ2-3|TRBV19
CASRPVAAGTDTQYF
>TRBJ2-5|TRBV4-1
CASSPVGRGLQETQYF
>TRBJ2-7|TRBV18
CASSPSTSGGYEQYF
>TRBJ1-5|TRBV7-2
CASSLEVGTGSQPQHF
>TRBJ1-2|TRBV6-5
CASKPARDTNYGYTF
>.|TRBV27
CASSPTGGYLYEQYF
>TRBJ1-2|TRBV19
CASSSQGSDPFYGYTF
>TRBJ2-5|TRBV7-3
CASSSGLAGGEETQYF
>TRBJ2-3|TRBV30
CAWRTSGGTDTQYF
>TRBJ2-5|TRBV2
CASSGQRQETQYF
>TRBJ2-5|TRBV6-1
CASSEMVAGKETQYF
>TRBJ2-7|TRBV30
CAWSGRGSSYEQYF
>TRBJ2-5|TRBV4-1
CASSQGGGETQYF
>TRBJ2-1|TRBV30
CAWSVSPASLDEQFF